These 32 T cell receptor beta chains originate from one sample sequenced in a study of T cells in Graves' hyperthyroidism and ophthalmopathy. Template material for amplifying TCR beta CDR3 regions consisted of RNA transcripts. First-round RT-PCR targeting the TCR CDR3 was performed with the HTBI primer set. One entry per CDR3 protein results from TCRdb running MiXCR on the multiplex PCR reads. The repertoire holds 500,000 or so distinct CDR3 sequences, with roughly a sixth as singletons. What was sequenced was blood. All receptors come from a woman younger than 30 with Graves' ophthalmopathy.

This clonotype was recorded at least ten times. V is TRBV7-9 and J is TRBJ2-7, with a tentative D call TRBD2 (6 bases). The CDR3 is made up of 12 amino acids. V lost 4 bases to trimming and J lost 7 bases, with 11 bases between them. Germline V CDR1 and CDR2: SEHNR, FQNEAQ (reference sequence). The CDR3 nucleotides read TGTGCCAGCAGCTGGGGGGTGGGGGAGCAGTACTTC. Encoded protein: CASSWGVGEQYF.

This clonotype was found many times. Here the CDR3 reads CASSSTSGRENIQYF. The CDR3 DNA reads as TGTGCCAGCTCATCGACTAGCGGGAGAGAAAACATTCAGTACTTC. The rearrangement joins TRBV18 to TRBJ2-4; 12 bases are a match to TRBD2. With V trimmed by 5 bases and J by 5 bases, 4 bases remained unmatched. CDR1 and CDR2 from the germline V gene are KGHSH and LQKENI. This CDR3 spans 15 amino acids.

As DNA, the CDR3 is TGTGCCAGCAGCTTGCCCAGGGGGCTGGAGAACACTGAAGCTTTCTTT. Protein: CASSLPRGLENTEAFF. V gene TRBV5-4 combines with J gene TRBJ1-1, with 8 bases matching TRBD1. The trim removed 1 base at V and 1 base at J, leaving 6 bases unmatched. The germline gives CDR1 SGHNT, CDR2 YYREEE (reference sequence). The CDR3 totals 16 residues.

This clonotype was found many times. The rearrangement uses TRBV3-1 and TRBJ2-1; D is undetermined. Trimming took 5 bases from V and 0 from J, leaving 14 bases between them. This CDR3 comprises 16 residues. Germline V lookup: CDR1 LGHDT, CDR2 YNNKEL (reference sequence). The CDR3 DNA reads as TGTGCCAGCAGCAGCCGACTGGACCGCTCCTACAATGAGCAGTTCTTC. Protein sequence: CASSSRLDRSYNEQFF.

This clonotype was detected only a few times. The J gene is TRBJ2-1, the V gene TRBV30, with a weak D call TRBD1 (7 bases). The CDR3 has 15 amino acids. Germline CDR1 and CDR2: GTSNPN and SVGIG (reference sequence). The ends were cut back, 5 bases at V and 8 bases at J, with 22 bases in the middle. The CDR3 loop is CAWSPHAGGWDEQFF. DNA of the CDR3: TGTGCCTGGTCTCCGCACGCAGGGGGGTGGGATGAGCAGTTCTTC.

The chain employs TRBV13 and TRBJ2-7; possibly TRBD1 or TRBD2 for D (5 bases each). V lost 2 bases to trimming and J lost 3 bases, with 14 bases between them. The CDR3 has 15 residues. Germline V gene lookup returns CDR1 PRHDT and CDR2 FYEKMQ (reference sequence). In DNA, the CDR3 is TGTGCCAGCAGCTTAAAGGGCGAGGGGTTCTACGAGCAGTACTTC. This codes for CASSLKGEGFYEQYF.

Many counts were recorded for this clonotype. The chain recombines TRBV20-1 with TRBJ2-3, with a tentative D call TRBD2 (6 bases). Germline V gene sequence: CDR1 DFQATT, CDR2 SNEGSKA (reference sequence). With 4 bases removed from V and 2 bases from J, the gap between germline ends came to 16 bases. The CDR3 has 15 residues. As DNA, the CDR3 is TGCAGTGCTATTTCCGGGACTTACTACACAGATACGCAGTATTTT. Translation: CSAISGTYYTDTQYF.

This chain connects TRBV28 to TRBJ2-3; no clear D gene. CDR1 MDHEN and CDR2 SYDVKM come from the germline V gene. This CDR3 is 12 amino acids long. With 6 bases removed from V and 7 bases from J, the gap between germline ends came to 11 bases. The CDR3 DNA is TGTGCCAGCAGGAGTTTGATTAATACGCAGTATTTT. This sequence encodes CASRSLINTQYF. The full variable domain, rest sourced from reference TRBV28 and TRBJ2-3, is DVKVTQSSRYLVKRTGEKVFLECVQDMDHENMFWYRQDPGLGLRLIYFSYDVKMKEKGDIPEGYSVSREKKERFSLILESASTNQTSMYLCASRSLINTQYFGPGTRLTVL.

The rearrangement uses TRBV7-6 and TRBJ1-1, with a possible D match to TRBD1 (5 bases). Between the trimmed V and J ends, which lost 1 base and 3 bases, there was a span of 9 bases. The CDR3 spans 14 residues. CDR1 SGHVS and CDR2 FNYEAQ come from the germline V gene. Here the CDR3 reads CASSLGGLDTEAFF. The DNA of the CDR3 is TGTGCCAGCAGCTTAGGGGGGTTAGACACTGAAGCTTTCTTT.

This clonotype was seen a handful of times. The chain combines TRBV7-9 with TRBJ2-3; the match to TRBD1 covers 7 bases. Germline V gene sequence: CDR1 SEHNR, CDR2 FQNEAQ (reference sequence). The CDR3 covers 16 residues. The trim removed 7 bases at V and 4 bases at J, leaving 14 bases unmatched. CDR3 sequence (DNA): TGTGCCAGCACCCTGGCAATGGGGACAGAGCCAGATACGCAGTATTTT. Translating gives CASTLAMGTEPDTQYF.

This clonotype was recorded at least ten times. The chain joins TRBV28 to TRBJ1-2; D remains unclear. CDR1 MDHEN and CDR2 SYDVKM come from the germline V gene. The ends were cut back, 3 bases at V and 7 bases at J, with 15 bases in the middle. This CDR3 has 14 amino acids. CDR3 DNA: TGTGCCAGCAGTTTTCAAGCCCCCCTAGGTGGCTACACCTTC. It encodes CASSFQAPLGGYTF.

V and J are TRBV25-1 and TRBJ1-4; 9 nucleotides match TRBD1. Germline V CDR1 and CDR2: MGHDK, SYGVNS. There are 17 residues in the CDR3. After removal of 2 bases from V and 3 bases from J, the junction contained 7 bases not matched to a gene. The CDR3 loop reads CASSEIPGQGANEKLFF. The DNA of the CDR3 is TGTGCCAGCAGTGAAATACCGGGACAGGGAGCTAATGAAAAACTGTTTTTT.

The V gene is TRBV11-2, the J gene TRBJ1-1; weak D call: TRBD1 (5 bases). The germline V gene encodes CDR1 SGHAT and CDR2 FQNNGV. The V gene lost 1 base and the J gene lost 11 bases, with 14 bases spanning the gap. CDR3 length: 13 residues. CDR3 sequence: CASSLAPGTWAFF. The CDR3 coding sequence is TGTGCCAGCAGCTTAGCCCCCGGGACTTGGGCTTTCTTT.

The chain recombines TRBV7-2 with TRBJ1-1; TRBD1 agrees at 11 bases. J gave up 4 bases and V 3 bases, and 7 bases lay outside the gene matches. CDR3 length: 16 amino acids. Germline V gene data show CDR1 as SGHTA and CDR2 as FQGNSA. The CDR3, as DNA: TGTGCCAGCAGCTTGGGACAGGGGGGCCGCAGCACTGAAGCTTTCTTT. It encodes CASSLGQGGRSTEAFF.

The sample holds many counts of this clonotype. The chain uses TRBV20-1 and TRBJ2-7, with TRBD1 matching over 10 bases. The CDR3 loop spans 15 amino acids. V shed 5 bases, J shed 3 bases, and the junction held 10 bases outside the gene matches. CDR1 and CDR2 (germline): DFQATT, SNEGSKA (reference sequence). The CDR3 DNA reads as TGCAGTGCTCCGTACCGGGACAGGGGACTCTACGAGCAGTACTTC. It specifies CSAPYRDRGLYEQYF.

The rearrangement joins TRBV20-1 to TRBJ2-1; 11 nucleotides line up with TRBD2. V lost 6 bases to trimming and J lost 1 base; unmatched junction nucleotides: 8. This CDR3 contains 16 residues. CDR1 DFQATT and CDR2 SNEGSKA come from the germline V gene (reference sequence). The chain's CDR3 is CSAALVAGGSYNEQFF. The CDR3 region has the DNA TGCAGTGCCGCACTCGTAGCGGGGGGGTCCTACAATGAGCAGTTCTTC.

In its sample, this clonotype was seen many times. The genes are TRBV15 and TRBJ2-7; perhaps D is TRBD1 or TRBD2 (5 bases each). The germline V gene has CDR1 LNHNV and CDR2 YYDKDF (reference sequence). Trimming removed 0 bases from V and 0 bases from J, with 9 bases in between. This CDR3 contains 15 residues. CDR3 sequence (DNA): TGTGCCACCAGCAGAGATCGGGGCAGCTCCTACGAGCAGTACTTC. This gives the protein CATSRDRGSSYEQYF.

The table lists this clonotype with a few counts. The rearrangement uses TRBV5-1 and TRBJ1-3, with TRBD1 as a possible D gene (5 bases). V was clipped by 2 bases and J by 2 bases, with 8 bases between them. The CDR3 consists of 14 residues. CDR1 SGHRS and CDR2 YFSETQ come from the germline V gene. The chain's CDR3 is CASSLGETGNTIYF. The CDR3 DNA is TGCGCCAGCAGCTTAGGGGAAACTGGAAACACCATATATTTT.

This chain joins TRBV7-3 and TRBJ2-1; 14 bases are a match to TRBD2. The CDR3 extends over 20 amino acids. Trimming removed 5 bases from V and 8 bases from J; junction bases left unmatched: 20. Germline lookup yields CDR1 SGHTA and CDR2 FQGTGA. The CDR3 DNA follows: TGTGCCAGCAGCCCCCTCGGGGGTGGACTAGCGGGAGGAGCGGCGGATGAGCAGTTCTTC. Residues: CASSPLGGGLAGGAADEQFF.

This clonotype was recorded at least ten times. The chain joins TRBV7-9 to TRBJ1-5, with D tentatively TRBD1 (5 bases). The CDR3 contains 14 residues. Trimming pared 1 base from V and 7 bases from J, leaving 11 bases between. In germline, CDR1 is SEHNR, CDR2 FQNEAQ (reference sequence). The CDR3, as DNA: TGTGCCAGCAGCTTAGAGGGGCGCGGCCAGCCCCAGCATTTT. Translating gives CASSLEGRGQPQHF.

Of note for this clonotype: A much larger clone lies a single base off, so this may be a read error. The chain couples TRBV6-1 to TRBJ2-1; 8 bases align to TRBD2. The CDR3 extends over 13 amino acids. Germline values: CDR1 MNHNS, CDR2 SASEGT. CDR3 region: CASRPSGWDERFF. CDR3 in DNA: TGTGCCAGCCGTCCTAGCGGGTGGGATGAGCGGTTCTTC.

This clonotype was detected a few times. One end of the junction is discordant with germline, which a read error may explain. The chain employs TRBV7-2 and TRBJ2-1; 7 bases are shared with TRBD2. This CDR3 is 14 amino acids long. The germline V gene has CDR1 SGHTA and CDR2 FQGNSA. Here the CDR3 reads CASSSSGDHNKQFF. The CDR3 nucleotides are TGTGCCAGCAGTTCGAGCGGGGACCACAATAAGCAGTTCTTC. Combining the CDR3 with reference TRBV7-2 and TRBJ2-1 gives the whole variable domain GAGVSQSPSNKVTEKGKDVELRCDPISGHTALYWYRQSLGQGLEFLIYFQGNSAPDKSGLPSDRFSAERTGGSVSTLTIQRTQQEDSAVYLCASSSSGDHNKQFFGPGTRLTVL.

This clonotype showed up many times. The J gene is TRBJ2-7, the V gene TRBV11-2; a weak D match, TRBD1 (7 bases). Germline CDR1 SGHAT, CDR2 FQNNGV. CDR3 size: 16 residues. Trimming shortened V by 5 bases and J by 1 base, and 18 bases separated the two germline ends. CDR3 sequence: CASSPGQEGLSYEQYF. The CDR3 bases are TGTGCCAGCAGCCCCGGACAGGAGGGCCTATCCTACGAGCAGTACTTC.

This chain links TRBV28 with TRBJ2-2; TRBD1 matches 10 bases. Germline CDR1 MDHEN, CDR2 SYDVKM. Trimming removed 5 bases from V and 6 bases from J; junction bases left unmatched: 6. CDR3 length: 15 amino acids. The CDR3 region has the DNA TGTGCCAGCAGTAAGGACAGGGGGAATTCCGGGGAGCTGTTTTTT. It encodes CASSKDRGNSGELFF. Full variable domain (missing parts from reference TRBV28 and TRBJ2-2): DVKVTQSSRYLVKRTGEKVFLECVQDMDHENMFWYRQDPGLGLRLIYFSYDVKMKEKGDIPEGYSVSREKKERFSLILESASTNQTSMYLCASSKDRGNSGELFFGEGSRLTVL.

The V and J genes are TRBV20-1 and TRBJ2-7, with unresolved D. The CDR3 totals 12 residues. CDR1 and CDR2 from the germline V gene are DFQATT and SNEGSKA (reference sequence). Deletions cut 3 bases from V and 3 bases from J, with 9 bases between. The CDR3 spells CSASVGHYEQYF. In DNA, the CDR3 is TGCAGTGCTAGCGTAGGCCACTACGAGCAGTACTTC.

This clonotype was recorded at least ten times. The V and J genes are TRBV9 and TRBJ2-2; D call uncertain. The CDR3 has 14 amino acids. Germline V gene sequence: CDR1 SGDLS, CDR2 YYNGEE. Trimming shortened V by 0 bases and J by 1 base, and 4 bases separated the two germline ends. The CDR3 region has the DNA TGTGCCAGCAGCGTAGGAGGGAACACCGGGGAGCTGTTTTTT. Translated, it gives CASSVGGNTGELFF.

This clonotype has at least ten counts. J is TRBJ1-2 and V is TRBV13, with D possibly matching TRBD1 (6 bases). Looked up from germline, CDR1 is PRHDT and CDR2 is FYEKMQ (reference sequence). The V end lost 1 base, the J end lost 8 bases, and 14 bases lay between the germline ends. This CDR3 has 14 amino acids. The CDR3 DNA is TGTGCCAGCAGCTTAGTGGGGACAAAAGAAGGCTACACCTTC. As protein: CASSLVGTKEGYTF. The whole variable domain, remainder taken from reference TRBV13 and TRBJ1-2, is AAGVIQSPRHLIKEKRETATLKCYPIPRHDTVYWYQQGPGQDPQFLISFYEKMQSDKGSIPDRFSAQQFSDYHSELNMSSLELGDSALYFCASSLVGTKEGYTFGSGTRLTVV.

This clonotype was counted between two and nine times. This sequence joins TRBV5-1 and TRBJ2-1, with D maybe TRBD1 (6 bases). Germline values: CDR1 SGHRS, CDR2 YFSETQ. The CDR3 consists of 16 residues. V lost 4 bases and J lost 5, with 19 bases in between. The CDR3 DNA reads TGCGCCAGCAGCCCCTGGACAGAGCCGGTCGACAATGAGCAGTTCTTC. It specifies CASSPWTEPVDNEQFF.

This clonotype was observed at least ten times. The rearrangement joins TRBV7-9 to TRBJ1-1; D is ambiguous. Germline values: CDR1 SEHNR, CDR2 FQNEAQ (reference sequence). Trimming removed 5 bases at V and 0 bases at J, with 7 bases between. This CDR3 comprises 13 residues. The CDR3 is CASSPALNTEAFF. The CDR3 DNA reads as TGTGCCAGCAGCCCCGCCCTGAACACTGAAGCTTTCTTT.

This clonotype was seen a handful of times. One junction end does not reproduce the germline sequence, and a read error may be involved. The chain has TRBV13 and TRBJ1-1, with D hard to call. CDR1 and CDR2 from the germline V gene are PRHDT and FYEKMQ (reference sequence). CDR3 length equals 15 residues. The CDR3 nucleotides read TGCGCCAGCAGCTCGGGAGTAGACCGGGGCACTGAAGCTTTCTTT. It is translated as CASSSGVDRGTEAFF.

The DNA for the CDR3 is TGTGCCAGCAGTTTGGGGGTGCCTGGAAACACCATATATTTT. Protein: CASSLGVPGNTIYF. The chain joins TRBV27 to TRBJ1-3, with a weak D call TRBD1 (5 bases). Germline values: CDR1 MNHEY, CDR2 SMNVEV (reference sequence). The CDR3 is 14 residues long. V was clipped by 3 bases and J by 2 bases, with 8 bases between them.

This clonotype was counted ten times or more. This chain uses TRBV30 with TRBJ1-6, with 7 bases identical to TRBD1. With V trimmed by 7 bases and J by 7 bases, 7 bases remained unmatched. Germline values: CDR1 GTSNPN, CDR2 SVGIG (reference sequence). The CDR3 consists of 13 residues. The CDR3 region is CAYNRGWNSPLHF. The CDR3 region has the DNA TGTGCCTACAACAGGGGATGGAATTCACCCCTCCACTTT.